This T cell receptor (beta chain) was obtained from a study of spatial heterogeneity in lung cancer. Every TCR cDNA molecule bore a unique molecular identifier. TCRdb fed the 5' RACE reads into MiXCR, producing one record per CDR3 protein. The sample has about 25,000 distinct CDR3 sequences, around 6.1% seen once. In regard to this clonotype: At one of its ends the junction is not consistent with the germline gene, which may arise from a read error.

CDR3 length: 12 amino acids. The germline gives CDR1 LGHDT, CDR2 YNNKEL (reference sequence). The time point here: blood at routine non-recurrence follow-up after resection. Sequencing covered unsorted whole RNA taken from tumor, nontumor lung or frozen PBMC. The sample in question was PBMCs, obtained at follow-up. The chain carries TRBV3-1 and TRBJ2-7; D is unclear. This TCR came from a male donor with early-stage non-small cell lung cancer. CDR3 sequence reads: CASSPSTGTWDF. The CDR3 DNA is TGTGCCAGCAGCCCGTCCACGGGTACTTGGGACTTC.